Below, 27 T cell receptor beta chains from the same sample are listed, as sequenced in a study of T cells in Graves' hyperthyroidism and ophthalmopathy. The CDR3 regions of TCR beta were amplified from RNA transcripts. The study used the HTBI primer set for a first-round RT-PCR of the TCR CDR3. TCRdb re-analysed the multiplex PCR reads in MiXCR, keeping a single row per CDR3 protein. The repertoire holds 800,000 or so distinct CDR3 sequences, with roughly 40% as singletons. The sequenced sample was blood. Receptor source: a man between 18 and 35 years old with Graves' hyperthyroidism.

The CDR3 DNA reads TGTGCCAGCAGCCCGACTAGCGGGGGCACAGATACGCAGTATTTT. The encoded protein is CASSPTSGGTDTQYF. The J gene is TRBJ2-3, the V gene TRBV7-9; TRBD2 agrees at 11 bases. Looked up from germline, CDR1 is SEHNR and CDR2 is FQNEAQ (reference sequence). V was clipped by 5 bases and J by 1 base; unmatched bases: 2. This CDR3 contains 15 residues. The variable domain in full, with the rest retrieved from reference TRBV7-9 and TRBJ2-3, is DTGVSQNPRHKITKRGQNVTFRCDPISEHNRLYWYRQTLGQGPEFLTYFQNEAQLEKSRLLSDRFSAERPKGSFSTLEIQRTEQGDSAMYLCASSPTSGGTDTQYFGPGTRLTVL.

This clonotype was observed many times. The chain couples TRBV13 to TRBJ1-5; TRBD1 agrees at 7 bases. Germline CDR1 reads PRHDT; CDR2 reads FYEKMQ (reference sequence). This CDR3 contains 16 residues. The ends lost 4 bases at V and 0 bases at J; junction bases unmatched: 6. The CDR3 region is CASSYDRDYSNQPQHF. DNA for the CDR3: TGTGCCAGCAGCTACGACAGGGACTATAGCAATCAGCCCCAGCATTTT.

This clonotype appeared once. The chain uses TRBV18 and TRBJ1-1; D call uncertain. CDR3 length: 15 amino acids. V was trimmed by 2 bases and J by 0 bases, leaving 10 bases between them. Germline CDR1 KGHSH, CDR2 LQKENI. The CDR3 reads CASSPEEGMNTEAFF. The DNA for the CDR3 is TGTGCCAGCTCACCAGAAGAAGGGATGAACACTGAAGCTTTCTTT. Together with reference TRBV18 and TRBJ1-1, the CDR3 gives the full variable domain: NAGVMQNPRHLVRRRGQEARLRCSPMKGHSHVYWYRQLPEEGLKFMVYLQKENIIDESGMPKERFSAEFPKEGPSILRIQQVVRGDSAAYFCASSPEEGMNTEAFFGQGTRLTVV.

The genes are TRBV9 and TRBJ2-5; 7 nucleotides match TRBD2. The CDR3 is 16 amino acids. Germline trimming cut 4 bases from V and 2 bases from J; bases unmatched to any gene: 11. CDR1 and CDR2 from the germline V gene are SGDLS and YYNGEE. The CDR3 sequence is CASSPTTRGSQETQYF. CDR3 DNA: TGTGCCAGCAGCCCTACAACGCGGGGGTCTCAAGAGACCCAGTACTTC.

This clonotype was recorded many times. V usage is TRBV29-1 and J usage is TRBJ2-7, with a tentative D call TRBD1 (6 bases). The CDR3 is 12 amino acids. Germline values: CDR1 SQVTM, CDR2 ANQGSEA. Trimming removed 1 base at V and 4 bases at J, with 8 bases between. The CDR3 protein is CSVEGGQYEQYF. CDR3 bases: TGCAGCGTTGAAGGGGGGCAGTACGAGCAGTACTTC.

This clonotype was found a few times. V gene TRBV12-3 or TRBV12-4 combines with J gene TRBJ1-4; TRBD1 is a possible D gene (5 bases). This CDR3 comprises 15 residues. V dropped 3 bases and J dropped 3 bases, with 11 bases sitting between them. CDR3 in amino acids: CASSLNGAANEKLFF. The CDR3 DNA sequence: TGTGCCAGCAGTTTGAACGGGGCCGCTAATGAAAAACTGTTTTTT.

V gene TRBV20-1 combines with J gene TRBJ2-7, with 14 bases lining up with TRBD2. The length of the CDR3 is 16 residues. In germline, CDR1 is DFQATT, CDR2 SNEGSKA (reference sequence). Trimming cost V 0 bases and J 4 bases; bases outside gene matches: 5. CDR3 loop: CSARDSWTSGRYEQYF. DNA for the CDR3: TGCAGTGCTAGAGACTCCTGGACTAGCGGGAGGTACGAGCAGTACTTC.

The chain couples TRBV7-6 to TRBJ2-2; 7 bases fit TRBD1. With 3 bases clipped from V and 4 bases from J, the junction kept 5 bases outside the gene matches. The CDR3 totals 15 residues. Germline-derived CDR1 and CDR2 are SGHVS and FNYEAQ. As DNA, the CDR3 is TGTGCCAGCAGCTTCAGAGGGGGCAGCACCGGGGAGCTGTTTTTT. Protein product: CASSFRGGSTGELFF.

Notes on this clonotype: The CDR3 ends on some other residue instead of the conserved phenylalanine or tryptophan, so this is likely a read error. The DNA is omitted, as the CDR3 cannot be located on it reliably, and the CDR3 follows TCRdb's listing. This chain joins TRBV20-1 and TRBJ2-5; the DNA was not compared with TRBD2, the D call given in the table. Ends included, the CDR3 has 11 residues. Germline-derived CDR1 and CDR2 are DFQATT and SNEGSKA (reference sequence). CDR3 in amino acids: CSARLAGGPVT.

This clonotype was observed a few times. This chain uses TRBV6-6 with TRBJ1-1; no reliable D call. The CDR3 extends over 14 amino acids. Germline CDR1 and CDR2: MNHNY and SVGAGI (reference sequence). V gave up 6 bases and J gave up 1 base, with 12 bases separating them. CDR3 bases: TGTGCCAGCAGCATACTCGGGTGGAACACTGAAGCTTTCTTT. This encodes CASSILGWNTEAFF.

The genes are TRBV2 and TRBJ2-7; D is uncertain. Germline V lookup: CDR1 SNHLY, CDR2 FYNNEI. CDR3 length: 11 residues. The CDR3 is CASSDPLPGRV. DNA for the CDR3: TGTGCCAGCAGTGACCCCCTCCCCGGAAGGGTC.

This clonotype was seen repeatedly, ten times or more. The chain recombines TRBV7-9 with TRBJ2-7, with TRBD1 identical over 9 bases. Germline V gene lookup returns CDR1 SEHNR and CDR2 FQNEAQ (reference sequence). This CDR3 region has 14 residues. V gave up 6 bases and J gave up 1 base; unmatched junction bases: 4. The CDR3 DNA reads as TGTGCCAGCAGTTCGGGACAGGGTTCCTACGAGCAGTACTTC. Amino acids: CASSSGQGSYEQYF.

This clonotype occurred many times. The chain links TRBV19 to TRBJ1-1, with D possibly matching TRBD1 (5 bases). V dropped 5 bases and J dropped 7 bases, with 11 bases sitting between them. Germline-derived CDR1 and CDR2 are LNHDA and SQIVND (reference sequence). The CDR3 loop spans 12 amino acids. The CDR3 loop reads CASSGDGFEAFF. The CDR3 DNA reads TGTGCCAGTAGTGGGGACGGCTTTGAAGCTTTCTTT.

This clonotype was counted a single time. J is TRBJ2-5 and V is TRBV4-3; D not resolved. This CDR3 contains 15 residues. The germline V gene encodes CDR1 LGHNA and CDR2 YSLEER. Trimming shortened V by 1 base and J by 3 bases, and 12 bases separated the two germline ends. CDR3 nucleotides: TGCGCCAGCAGCCAAGTACAGACACCCGAAGAGACCCAGTACTTC. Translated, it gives CASSQVQTPEETQYF.

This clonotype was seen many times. Written as DNA, the CDR3 is TGTGCCAGCAGCACCGAGGGGATTGCAGCCACTGAAGCTTTCTTT. This translates into CASSTEGIAATEAFF. V and J are TRBV9 and TRBJ1-1; D is possibly TRBD1 (5 bases). The CDR3 consists of 15 residues. CDR1 and CDR2 from the germline V gene are SGDLS and YYNGEE. V lost 4 bases and J lost 4, with 17 bases in between. Filled out from reference TRBV9 and TRBJ1-1, the complete variable domain reads DSGVTQTPKHLITATGQRVTLRCSPRSGDLSVYWYQQSLDQGLQFLIQYYNGEERAKGNILERFSAQQFPDLHSELNLSSLELGDSALYFCASSTEGIAATEAFFGQGTRLTVV.

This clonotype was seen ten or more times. The CDR3 sequence: CASSFGGGAIEQYF. The DNA of the CDR3 is TGTGCCAGCAGCTTTGGCGGGGGGGCAATTGAGCAGTACTTC. The J gene is TRBJ2-7, the V gene TRBV7-9, with 9 bases lining up with TRBD2. The V and J ends lost 3 bases and 7 bases, in that order; junction bases with no gene match: 7. In germline, CDR1 is SEHNR, CDR2 FQNEAQ (reference sequence). This CDR3 spans 14 amino acids.

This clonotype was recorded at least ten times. The CDR3 nucleotides read TGTGCCAGCAGCGTACACCTTGGGACCTACGAGCAGTACTTC. Its protein is CASSVHLGTYEQYF. This chain uses TRBV12-3 or TRBV12-4 with TRBJ2-7; D gene ambiguous. CDR3 size: 14 residues. Trimming took off 6 bases at V and 2 bases at J, with 14 bases between the two ends.

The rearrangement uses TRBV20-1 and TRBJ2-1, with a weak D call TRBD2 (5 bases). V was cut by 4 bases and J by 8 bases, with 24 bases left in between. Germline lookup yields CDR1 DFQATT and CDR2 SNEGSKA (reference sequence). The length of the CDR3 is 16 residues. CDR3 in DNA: TGCAGTGCTACCCCATTAGGACTGGTACTTCGGGATGAGCAGTTCTTC. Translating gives CSATPLGLVLRDEQFF.

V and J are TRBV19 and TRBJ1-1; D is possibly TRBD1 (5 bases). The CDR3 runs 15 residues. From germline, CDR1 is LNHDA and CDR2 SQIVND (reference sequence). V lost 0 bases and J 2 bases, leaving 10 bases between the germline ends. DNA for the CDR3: TGTGCCAGTAGTATAGATGTGTGGGACAACACTGAAGCTTTCTTT. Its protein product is CASSIDVWDNTEAFF. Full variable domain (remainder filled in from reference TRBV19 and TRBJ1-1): DGGITQSPKYLFRKEGQNVTLSCEQNLNHDAMYWYRQDPGQGLRLIYYSQIVNDFQKGDIAEGYSVSREKKESFPLTVTSAQKNPTAFYLCASSIDVWDNTEAFFGQGTRLTVV.

CDR3 nucleotides: TGTGCCAGCACAAAAAGCAATCAGCCCCAGCATTTT. Translating it yields CASTKSNQPQHF. V gene TRBV12-3 or TRBV12-4 combines with J gene TRBJ1-5; D is uncertain. The CDR3 loop spans 12 amino acids. Trimming pared 7 bases from V and 1 base from J, leaving 5 bases between.

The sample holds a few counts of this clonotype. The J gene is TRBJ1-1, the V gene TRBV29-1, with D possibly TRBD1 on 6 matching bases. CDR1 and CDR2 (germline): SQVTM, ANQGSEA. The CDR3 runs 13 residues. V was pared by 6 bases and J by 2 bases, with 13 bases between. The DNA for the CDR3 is TGCAGCGTCGGGGGGGGGCAAAACACTGAAGCTTTCTTT. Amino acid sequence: CSVGGGQNTEAFF.

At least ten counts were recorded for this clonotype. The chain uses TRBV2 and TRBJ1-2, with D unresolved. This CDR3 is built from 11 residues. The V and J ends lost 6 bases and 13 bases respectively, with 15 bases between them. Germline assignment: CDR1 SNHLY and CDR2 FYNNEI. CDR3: CASRTDGSSTF. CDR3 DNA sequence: TGTGCCAGCAGAACGGACGGGAGCAGCACCTTC.

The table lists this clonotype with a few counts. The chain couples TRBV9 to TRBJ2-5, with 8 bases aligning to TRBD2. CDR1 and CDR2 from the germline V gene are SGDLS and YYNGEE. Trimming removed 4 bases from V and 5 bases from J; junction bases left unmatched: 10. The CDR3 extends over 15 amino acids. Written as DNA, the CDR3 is TGTGCCAGCAGCCAAAGTCCGGGGGGGAGGGAGACCCAGTACTTC. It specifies CASSQSPGGRETQYF.

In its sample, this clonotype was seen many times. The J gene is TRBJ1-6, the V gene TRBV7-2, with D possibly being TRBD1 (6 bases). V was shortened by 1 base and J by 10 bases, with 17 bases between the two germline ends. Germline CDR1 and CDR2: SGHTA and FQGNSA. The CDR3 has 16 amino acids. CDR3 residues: CASSLDRVWGGSPLHF. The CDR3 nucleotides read TGTGCCAGCAGCTTAGACAGGGTTTGGGGGGGATCACCCCTCCACTTT.

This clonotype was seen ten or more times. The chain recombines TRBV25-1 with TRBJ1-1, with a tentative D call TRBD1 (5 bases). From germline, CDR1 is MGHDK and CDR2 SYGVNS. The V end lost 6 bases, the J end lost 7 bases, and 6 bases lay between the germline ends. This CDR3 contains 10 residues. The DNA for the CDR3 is TGTGCCAGCAGGGGGGATGAAGCTTTCTTT. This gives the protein CASRGDEAFF. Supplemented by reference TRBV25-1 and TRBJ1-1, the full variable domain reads EADIYQTPRYLVIGTGKKITLECSQTMGHDKMYWYQQDPGMELHLIHYSYGVNSTEKGDLSSESTVSRIRTEHFPLTLESARPSHTSQYLCASRGDEAFFGQGTRLTVV.

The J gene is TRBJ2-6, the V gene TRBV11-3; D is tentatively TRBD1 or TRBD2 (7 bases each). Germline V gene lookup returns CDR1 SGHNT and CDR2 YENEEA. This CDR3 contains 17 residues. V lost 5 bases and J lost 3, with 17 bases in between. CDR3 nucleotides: TGTGCCAGCAGCCGGCAGGGGGGGTTAGGTGGGGCCAACGTCCTGACTTTC. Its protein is CASSRQGGLGGANVLTF.

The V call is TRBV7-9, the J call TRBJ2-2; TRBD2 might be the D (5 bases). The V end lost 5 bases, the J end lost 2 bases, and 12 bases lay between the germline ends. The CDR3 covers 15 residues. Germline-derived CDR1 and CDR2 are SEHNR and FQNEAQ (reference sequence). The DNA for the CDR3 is TGTGCCAGCAGCCCAGCGGTGATAAACACCGGGGAGCTGTTTTTT. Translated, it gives CASSPAVINTGELFF.